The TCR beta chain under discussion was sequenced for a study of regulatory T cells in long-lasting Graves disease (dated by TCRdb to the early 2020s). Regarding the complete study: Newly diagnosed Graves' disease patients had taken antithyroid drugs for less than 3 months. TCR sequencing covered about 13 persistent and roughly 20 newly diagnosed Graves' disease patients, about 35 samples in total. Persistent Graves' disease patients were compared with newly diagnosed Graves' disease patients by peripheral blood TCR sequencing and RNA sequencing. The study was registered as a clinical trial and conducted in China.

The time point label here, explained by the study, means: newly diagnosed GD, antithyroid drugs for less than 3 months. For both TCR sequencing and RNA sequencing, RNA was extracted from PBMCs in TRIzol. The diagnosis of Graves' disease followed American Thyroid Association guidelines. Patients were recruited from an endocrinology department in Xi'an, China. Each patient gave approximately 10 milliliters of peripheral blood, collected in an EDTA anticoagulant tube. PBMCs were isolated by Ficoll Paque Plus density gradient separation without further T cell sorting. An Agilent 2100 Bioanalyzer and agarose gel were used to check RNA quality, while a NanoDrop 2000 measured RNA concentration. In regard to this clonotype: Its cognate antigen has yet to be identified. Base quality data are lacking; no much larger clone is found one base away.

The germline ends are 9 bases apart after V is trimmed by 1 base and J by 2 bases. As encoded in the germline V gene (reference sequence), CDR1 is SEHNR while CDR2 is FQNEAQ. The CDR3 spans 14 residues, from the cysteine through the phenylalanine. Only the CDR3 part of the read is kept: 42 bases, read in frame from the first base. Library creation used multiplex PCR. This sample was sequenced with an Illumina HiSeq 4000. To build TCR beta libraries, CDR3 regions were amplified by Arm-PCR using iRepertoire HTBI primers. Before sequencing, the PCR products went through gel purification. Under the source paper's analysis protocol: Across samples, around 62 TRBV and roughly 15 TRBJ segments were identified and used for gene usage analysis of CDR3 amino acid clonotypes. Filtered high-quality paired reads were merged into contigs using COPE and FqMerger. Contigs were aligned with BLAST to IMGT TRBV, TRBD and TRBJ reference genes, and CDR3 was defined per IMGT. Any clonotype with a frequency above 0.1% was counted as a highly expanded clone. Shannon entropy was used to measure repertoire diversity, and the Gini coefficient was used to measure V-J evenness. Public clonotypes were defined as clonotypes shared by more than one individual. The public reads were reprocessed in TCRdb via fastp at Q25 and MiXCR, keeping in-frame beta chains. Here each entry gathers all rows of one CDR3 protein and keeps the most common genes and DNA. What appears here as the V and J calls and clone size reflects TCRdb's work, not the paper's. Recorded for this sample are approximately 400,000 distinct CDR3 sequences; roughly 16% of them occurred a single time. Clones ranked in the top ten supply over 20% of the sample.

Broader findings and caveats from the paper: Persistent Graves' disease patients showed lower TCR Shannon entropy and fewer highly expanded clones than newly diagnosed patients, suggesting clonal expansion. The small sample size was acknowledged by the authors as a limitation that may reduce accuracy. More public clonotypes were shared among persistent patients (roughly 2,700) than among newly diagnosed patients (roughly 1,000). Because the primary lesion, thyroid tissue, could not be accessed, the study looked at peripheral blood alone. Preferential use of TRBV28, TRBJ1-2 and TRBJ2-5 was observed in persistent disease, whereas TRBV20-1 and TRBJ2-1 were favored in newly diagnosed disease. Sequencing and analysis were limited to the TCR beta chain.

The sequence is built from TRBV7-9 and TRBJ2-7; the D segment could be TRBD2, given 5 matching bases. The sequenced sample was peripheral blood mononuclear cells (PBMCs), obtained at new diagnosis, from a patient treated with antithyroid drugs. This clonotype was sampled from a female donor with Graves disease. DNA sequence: TGTGCCAGCAGCTTAGAAAGCGGCACCTACGAGCAGTACTTC. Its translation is CASSLESGTYEQYF.